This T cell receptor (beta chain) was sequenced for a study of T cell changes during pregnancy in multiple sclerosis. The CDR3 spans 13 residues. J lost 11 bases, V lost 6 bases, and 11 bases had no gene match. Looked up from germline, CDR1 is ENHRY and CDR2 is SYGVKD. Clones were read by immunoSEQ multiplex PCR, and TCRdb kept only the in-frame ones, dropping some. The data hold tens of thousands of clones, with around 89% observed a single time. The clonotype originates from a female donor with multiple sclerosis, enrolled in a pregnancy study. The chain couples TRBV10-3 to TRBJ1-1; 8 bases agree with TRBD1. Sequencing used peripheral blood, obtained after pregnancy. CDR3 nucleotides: TGTGCCATCAGGGGGACAGGCTCGTCAGGGGCTTTCTTT. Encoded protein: CAIRGTGSSGAFF.